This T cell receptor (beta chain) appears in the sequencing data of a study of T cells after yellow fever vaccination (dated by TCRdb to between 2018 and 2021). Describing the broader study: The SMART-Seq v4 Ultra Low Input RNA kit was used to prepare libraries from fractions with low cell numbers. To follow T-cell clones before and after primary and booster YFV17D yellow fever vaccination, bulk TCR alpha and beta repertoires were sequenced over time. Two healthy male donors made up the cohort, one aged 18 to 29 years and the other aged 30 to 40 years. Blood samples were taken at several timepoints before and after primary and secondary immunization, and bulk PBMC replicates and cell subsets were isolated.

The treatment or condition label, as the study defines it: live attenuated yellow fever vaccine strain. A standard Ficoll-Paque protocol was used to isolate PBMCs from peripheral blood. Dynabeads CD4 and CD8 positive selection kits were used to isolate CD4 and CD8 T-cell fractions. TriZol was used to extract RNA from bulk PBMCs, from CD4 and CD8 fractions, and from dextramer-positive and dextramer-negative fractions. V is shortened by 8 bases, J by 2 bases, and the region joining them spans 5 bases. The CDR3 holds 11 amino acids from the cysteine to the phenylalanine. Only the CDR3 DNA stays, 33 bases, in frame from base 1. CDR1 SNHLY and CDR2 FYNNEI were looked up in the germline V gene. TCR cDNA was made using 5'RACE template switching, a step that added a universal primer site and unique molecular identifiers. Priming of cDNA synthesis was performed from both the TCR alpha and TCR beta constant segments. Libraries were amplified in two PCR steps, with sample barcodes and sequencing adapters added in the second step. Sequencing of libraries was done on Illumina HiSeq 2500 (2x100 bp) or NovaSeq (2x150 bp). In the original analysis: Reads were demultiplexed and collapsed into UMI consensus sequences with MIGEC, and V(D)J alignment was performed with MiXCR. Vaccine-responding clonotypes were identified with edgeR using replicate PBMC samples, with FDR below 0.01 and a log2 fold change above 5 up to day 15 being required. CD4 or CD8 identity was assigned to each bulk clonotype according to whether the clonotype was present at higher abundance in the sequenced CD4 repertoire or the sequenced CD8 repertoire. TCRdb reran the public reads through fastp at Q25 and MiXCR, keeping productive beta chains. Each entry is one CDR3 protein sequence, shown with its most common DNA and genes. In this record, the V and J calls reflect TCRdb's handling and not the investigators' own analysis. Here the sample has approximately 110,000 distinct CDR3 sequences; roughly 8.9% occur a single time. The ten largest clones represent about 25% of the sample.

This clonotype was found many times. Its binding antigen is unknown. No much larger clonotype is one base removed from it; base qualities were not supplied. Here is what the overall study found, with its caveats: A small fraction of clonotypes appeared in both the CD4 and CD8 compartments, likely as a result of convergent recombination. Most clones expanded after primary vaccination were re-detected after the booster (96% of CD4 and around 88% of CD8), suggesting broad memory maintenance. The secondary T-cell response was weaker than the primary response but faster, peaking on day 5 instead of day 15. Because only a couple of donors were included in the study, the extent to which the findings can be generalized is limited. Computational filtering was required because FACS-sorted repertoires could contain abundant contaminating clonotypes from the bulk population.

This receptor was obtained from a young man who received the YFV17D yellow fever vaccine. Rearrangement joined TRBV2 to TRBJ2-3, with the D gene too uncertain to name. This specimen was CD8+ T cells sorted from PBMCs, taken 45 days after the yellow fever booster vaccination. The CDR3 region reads CASEYTDTQYF. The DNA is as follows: TGTGCCAGCGAATACACAGATACGCAGTATTTT. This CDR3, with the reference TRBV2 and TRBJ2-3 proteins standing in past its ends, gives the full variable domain EPEVTQTPSHQVTQMGQEVILRCVPISNHLYFYWYRQILGQKVEFLVSFYNNEISEKSEIFDDQFSVERPDGSNFTLKIRSTKLEDSAMYFCASEYTDTQYFGPGTRLTVL.